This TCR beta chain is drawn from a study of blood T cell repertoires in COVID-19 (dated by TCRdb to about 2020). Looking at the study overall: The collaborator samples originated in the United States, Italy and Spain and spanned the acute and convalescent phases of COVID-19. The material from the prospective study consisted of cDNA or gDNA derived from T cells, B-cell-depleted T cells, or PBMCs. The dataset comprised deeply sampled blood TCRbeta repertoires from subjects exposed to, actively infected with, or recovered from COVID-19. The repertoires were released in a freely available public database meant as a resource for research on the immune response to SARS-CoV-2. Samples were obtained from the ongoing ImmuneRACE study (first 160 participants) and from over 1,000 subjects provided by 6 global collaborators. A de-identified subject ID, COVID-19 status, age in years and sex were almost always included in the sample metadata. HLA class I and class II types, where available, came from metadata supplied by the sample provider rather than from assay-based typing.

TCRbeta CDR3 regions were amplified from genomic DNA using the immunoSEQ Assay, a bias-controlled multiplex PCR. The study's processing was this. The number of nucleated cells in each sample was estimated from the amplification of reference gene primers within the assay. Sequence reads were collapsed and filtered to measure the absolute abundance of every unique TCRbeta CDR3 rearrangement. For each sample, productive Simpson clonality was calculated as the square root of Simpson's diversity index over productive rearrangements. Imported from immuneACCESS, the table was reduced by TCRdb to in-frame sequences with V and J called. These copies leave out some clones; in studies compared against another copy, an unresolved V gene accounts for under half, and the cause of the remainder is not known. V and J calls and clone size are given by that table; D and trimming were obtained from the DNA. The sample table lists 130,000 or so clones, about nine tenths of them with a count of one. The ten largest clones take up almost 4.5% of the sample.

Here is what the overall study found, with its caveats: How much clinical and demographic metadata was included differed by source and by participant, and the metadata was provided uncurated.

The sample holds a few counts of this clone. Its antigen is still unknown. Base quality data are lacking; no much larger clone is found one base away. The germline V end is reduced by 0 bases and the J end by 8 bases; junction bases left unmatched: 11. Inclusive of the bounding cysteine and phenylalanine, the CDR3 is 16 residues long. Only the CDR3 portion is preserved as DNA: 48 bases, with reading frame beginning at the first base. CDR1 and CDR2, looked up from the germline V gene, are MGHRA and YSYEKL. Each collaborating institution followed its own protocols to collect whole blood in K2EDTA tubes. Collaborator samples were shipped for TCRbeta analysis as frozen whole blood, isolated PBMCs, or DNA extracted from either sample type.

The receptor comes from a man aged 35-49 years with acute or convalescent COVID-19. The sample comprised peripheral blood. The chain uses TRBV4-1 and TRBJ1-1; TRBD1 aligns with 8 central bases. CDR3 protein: CASSQEILGTGKEAFF. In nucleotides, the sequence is TGCGCCAGCAGCCAAGAAATTTTGGGGACAGGAAAGGAAGCTTTCTTT.